This T cell receptor (beta chain) was found in a study of T cell clusters in autoimmune cytopenias. Study information: The mean age of healthy donor controls was 56 years, the median roughly 59 years.

TRB amplification used 250 ng of peripheral blood genomic DNA. TRB rearrangements were amplified by touch-down multiplex PCR with mixed TRB-A/B primers. With the multiplex PCR reads reprocessed, TCRdb shows one record per CDR3 protein and no DNA. Its table lists around 7,200 distinct CDR3 sequences. CDR1 is MNHNY and CDR2 is SVGAGI in the germline V gene (reference sequence). This CDR3 has 17 amino acids. These same records also appear under a second study, on T cell repertoires in aging, cancer and after chemotherapy. From that paper: Donor ages fell into six groups from 30 or younger up to 70 or older. Untreated cancer patients had significantly lower blood TCR diversity than age-matched healthy donors. Loss of evenness, beyond lost richness, contributed to age-related TCR diversity decline in cancer patients.

This receptor was obtained from a human donor in good health. The chain has TRBV6-6 and TRBJ1-5; the D call of TRBD1 rests on TCRdb alone, since no DNA is present to check it. Sequenced material: peripheral blood. CDR3 in amino acids: CASSVSLGQISNQPQHF.